This is a list of T cell receptor beta chains from one sample in a study of blood T cell repertoires in COVID-19. Sequencing was performed with immunoSEQ multiplex PCR; in TCRdb, only in-frame clones are kept and a portion is missing. The table lists approximately 500,000 clones, around nine tenths of them singletons. The sequenced sample consisted of peripheral blood. Source of these receptors: a woman between 45 and 60 years old with COVID-19, enrolled during active disease. CDR3s include the opening cysteine and the closing phenylalanine or tryptophan. A D gene is named only where the DNA matches it firmly. For some rows the clone size is stated as once, few or many, or as a class when expanded; others skip it.

TRBV19	.	TRBJ1-4	TRBD1	CASSPDRDEKLFF	TGTGCCAGTAGTCCCGACAGGGACGAAAAACTGTTTTTT
TRBV19	.	TRBJ2-6	TRBD1	CASSTPGQRNSGANVLTF	TGTGCCAGTAGCACTCCGGGACAGCGAAACTCTGGGGCCAACGTCCTGACTTTC
TRBV19	.	TRBJ1-5	.	CASSPGGTSNQPQHF	TGTGCCAGTAGTCCTGGGGGGACGAGCAATCAGCCCCAGCATTTT
TRBV9	.	TRBJ2-3	.	CASSVVSENTQYF	TGTGCCAGCAGCGTAGTTTCGGAGAATACGCAGTATTTT
TRBV20-1	.	TRBJ2-7	.	CSAIEGPFRSYEQYF	TGCAGTGCTATTGAGGGGCCCTTTCGGTCCTACGAGCAGTACTTC
TRBV9	.	TRBJ2-2	.	CASRVSQGPTGELFF	TGTGCCAGCCGAGTATCACAGGGCCCCACCGGGGAGCTGTTTTTT
TRBV7-9	.	TRBJ1-1	.	CASSGLNTEAFF	TGTGCCAGCAGCGGGCTGAACACTGAAGCTTTCTTT
TRBV5-1	.	TRBJ1-1	TRBD1	CASSGRTGDTEAFF	TGCGCCAGCAGCGGACGGACAGGGGACACTGAAGCTTTCTTT
TRBV24-1	.	TRBJ1-3	.	CATRTQGSSGNTIYF	TGTGCCACTAGAACCCAGGGGAGCTCTGGAAACACCATATATTTT
TRBV5-4	few	TRBJ2-1	TRBD1	CASSSNRGRNEQFF	TGTGCCAGCAGCTCGAACAGGGGGAGAAATGAGCAGTTCTTC
TRBV9	.	TRBJ2-7	.	CASSVNRAGGEQYF	TGTGCCAGCAGCGTAAACAGAGCTGGGGGGGAGCAGTACTTC
TRBV24-1	.	TRBJ2-2	TRBD2	CATSDQGLADELFF	TGTGCCACCAGTGATCAGGGACTAGCTGACGAGCTGTTTTTT
TRBV5-1	.	TRBJ2-1	.	CASSVDRQSSYNEQFF	TGCGCCAGCAGCGTGGACCGACAGAGCTCCTACAATGAGCAGTTCTTC
TRBV15	.	TRBJ1-1	TRBD1	CATSRGGWGTGNTEAFF	TGTGCCACCAGCAGAGGCGGATGGGGGACAGGGAACACTGAAGCTTTCTTT
TRBV18	few	TRBJ2-6	TRBD2	CASSPRSGNSGANVLTF	TGTGCCAGCTCACCTCGTAGCGGGAACTCTGGGGCCAACGTCCTGACTTTC
TRBV28	.	TRBJ2-7	.	CASSTPGRFYEQYF	TGTGCCAGCAGTACCCCCGGCAGGTTCTACGAGCAGTACTTC
TRBV15	.	TRBJ1-5	.	CATSTDGGRLYIVQPQHF	TGTGCCACCAGCACGGACGGAGGAAGACTCTATATTGTCCAGCCCCAGCATTTT
TRBV3-1/TRBV3-2	.	TRBJ2-7	TRBD2	CASSGTSGAYEQYF	TGTGCCAGCAGCGGGACTAGCGGAGCCTACGAGCAGTACTTC
TRBV12-5	.	TRBJ1-6	TRBD1	CASGLTGTVNSPLHF	TGTGCTAGTGGTTTGACTGGGACAGTAAATTCACCCCTCCACTTT
TRBV5-1	.	TRBJ2-2	.	CASTRGATGELFF	TGCGCCAGCACCCGGGGAGCCACCGGGGAGCTGTTTTTT
TRBV7-9	.	TRBJ1-1	TRBD1	CASSLTGGVGTEAFF	TGTGCCAGCAGCTTAACAGGGGGCGTAGGTACTGAAGCTTTCTTT
TRBV7-9	.	TRBJ1-3	.	CASSSGGDTIYF	TGTGCCAGCAGCTCGGGAGGGGACACCATATATTTT
TRBV9	.	TRBJ1-5	.	CASSVESDNQPQHF	TGTGCCAGCAGCGTAGAAAGCGATAATCAGCCCCAGCATTTT
TRBV7-2	.	TRBJ2-3	TRBD2	CASSFSGGGDTQYF	TGTGCCAGCAGCTTTAGCGGGGGCGGGGATACGCAGTATTTT
TRBV18	.	TRBJ2-1	TRBD2	CASSKLAGEEQFF	TGTGCCAGCTCCAAATTAGCGGGGGAGGAGCAGTTCTTC
TRBV5-6	.	TRBJ2-1	.	CASSLQGNEQFF	TGTGCCAGCAGCTTGCAGGGGAATGAGCAGTTCTTC
TRBV5-5	.	TRBJ2-5	TRBD2	CASSFGGGMRETQYF	TGTGCCAGCAGCTTTGGCGGGGGAATGCGAGAGACCCAGTACTTC
TRBV6-5	.	TRBJ2-3	.	CAGGSDTQYF	TGTGCCGGAGGGTCAGATACGCAGTATTTT
TRBV19	.	TRBJ2-7	TRBD2	CASSELGGGAYEQYF	TGTGCCAGTAGTGAGCTCGGCGGGGGGGCTTACGAGCAGTACTTC
TRBV5-1	.	TRBJ2-1	TRBD1	CASSLGGPEGLNEQFF	TGCGCCAGCAGCTTAGGGGGCCCAGAGGGGTTAAATGAGCAGTTCTTC
TRBV2	.	TRBJ1-1	TRBD1	CASSVGGQGGTEAFF	TGTGCCAGCAGCGTCGGGGGACAGGGCGGTACTGAAGCTTTCTTT
TRBV6-5	.	TRBJ2-2	.	CASRFGQGGTGELFF	TGTGCCAGCAGATTCGGACAGGGAGGGACCGGGGAGCTGTTTTTT
TRBV6-6	.	TRBJ1-6	TRBD1	CASSPPGTENSPLHF	TGTGCCAGCAGTCCCCCAGGGACAGAGAATTCACCCCTCCACTTT
TRBV4-1	.	TRBJ1-2	.	CASSRLQGQVNYGYTF	TGCGCCAGCAGCCGCCTACAGGGTCAGGTAAACTATGGCTACACCTTC
TRBV9	.	TRBJ2-3	.	CASSVAGGPSTDTQYF	TGTGCCAGCAGCGTAGCTGGCGGGCCCAGCACAGATACGCAGTATTTT
TRBV6-6	.	TRBJ2-3	.	CASSYGGVTDTQYF	TGTGCCAGCAGTTACGGAGGGGTGACAGATACGCAGTATTTT
TRBV27	few	TRBJ2-1	.	CASSSRSGSDEQFF	TGTGCCAGCAGTTCTCGGTCGGGTTCGGATGAGCAGTTCTTC
TRBV7-9	.	TRBJ1-2	TRBD1	CASSPRDRGWGRYTF	TGTGCCAGCAGCCCCCGGGACAGGGGTTGGGGTCGCTACACCTTC
TRBV30	.	TRBJ1-3	.	CAWSVWSGQLTTGNTIYF	TGTGCCTGGAGTGTATGGTCAGGACAACTTACTACTGGAAACACCATATATTTT
TRBV5-4	.	TRBJ1-2	.	CASSLAGERANYGYTF	TGTGCCAGCAGCTTGGCGGGGGAACGGGCAAACTATGGCTACACCTTC